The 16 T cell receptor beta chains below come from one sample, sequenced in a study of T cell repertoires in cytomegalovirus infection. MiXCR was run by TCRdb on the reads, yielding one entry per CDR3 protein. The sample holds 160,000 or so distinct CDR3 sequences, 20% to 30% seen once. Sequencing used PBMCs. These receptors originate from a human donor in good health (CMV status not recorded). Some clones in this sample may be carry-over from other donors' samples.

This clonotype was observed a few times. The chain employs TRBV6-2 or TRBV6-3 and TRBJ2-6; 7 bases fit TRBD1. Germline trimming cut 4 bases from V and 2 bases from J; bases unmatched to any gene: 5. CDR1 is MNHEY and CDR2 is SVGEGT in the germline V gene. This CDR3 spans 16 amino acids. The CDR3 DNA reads TGTGCCAGCAGTTTAAGTGACAGGGCTGGGGCCAACGTCCTGACTTTC. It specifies CASSLSDRAGANVLTF.

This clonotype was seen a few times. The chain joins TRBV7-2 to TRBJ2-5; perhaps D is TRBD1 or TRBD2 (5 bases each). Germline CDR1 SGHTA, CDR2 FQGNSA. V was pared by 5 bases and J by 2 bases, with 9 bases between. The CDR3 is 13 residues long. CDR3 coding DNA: TGTGCCAGCAGCCGGGACCCGCAAGAGACCCAGTACTTC. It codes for CASSRDPQETQYF.

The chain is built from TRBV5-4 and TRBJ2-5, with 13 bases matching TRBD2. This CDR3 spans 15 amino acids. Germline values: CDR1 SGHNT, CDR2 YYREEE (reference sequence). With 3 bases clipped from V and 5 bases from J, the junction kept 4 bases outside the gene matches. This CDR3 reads CASSSTSGRYETQYF. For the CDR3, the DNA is TGTGCCAGCAGCTCGACTAGCGGGAGGTACGAGACCCAGTACTTC.

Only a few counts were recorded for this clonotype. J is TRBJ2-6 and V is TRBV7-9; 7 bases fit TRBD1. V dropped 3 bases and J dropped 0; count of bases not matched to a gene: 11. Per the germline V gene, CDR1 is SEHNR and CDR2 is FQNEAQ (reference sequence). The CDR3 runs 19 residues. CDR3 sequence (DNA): TGTGCCAGCAGCTTTCCCCCCGGGACAGCCCCCTCTGGGGCCAACGTCCTGACTTTC. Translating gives CASSFPPGTAPSGANVLTF.

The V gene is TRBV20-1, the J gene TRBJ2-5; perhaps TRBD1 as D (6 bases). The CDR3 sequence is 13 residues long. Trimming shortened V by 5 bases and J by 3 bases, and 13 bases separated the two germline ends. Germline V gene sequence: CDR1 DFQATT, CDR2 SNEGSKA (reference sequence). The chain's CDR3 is CSAPRQVEETQYF. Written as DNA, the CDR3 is TGCAGTGCTCCGCGACAGGTGGAAGAGACCCAGTACTTC.

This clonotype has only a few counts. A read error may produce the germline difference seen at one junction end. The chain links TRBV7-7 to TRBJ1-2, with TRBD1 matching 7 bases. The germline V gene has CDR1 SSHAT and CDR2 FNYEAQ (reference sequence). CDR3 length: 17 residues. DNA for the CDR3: TGTGCTAGCACCCAGGGAGACAGGGTGGTATTTAGGAATGGCTACACCTTC. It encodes CASTQGDRVVFRNGYTF.

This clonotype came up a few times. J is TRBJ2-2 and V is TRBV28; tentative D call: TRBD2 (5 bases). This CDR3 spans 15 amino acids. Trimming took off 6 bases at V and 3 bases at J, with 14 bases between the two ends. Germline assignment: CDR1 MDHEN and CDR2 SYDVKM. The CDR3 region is CASSHAQRDTGELFF. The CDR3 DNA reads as TGTGCCAGCAGCCATGCCCAGAGGGACACCGGGGAGCTGTTTTTT. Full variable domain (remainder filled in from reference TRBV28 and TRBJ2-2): DVKVTQSSRYLVKRTGEKVFLECVQDMDHENMFWYRQDPGLGLRLIYFSYDVKMKEKGDIPEGYSVSREKKERFSLILESASTNQTSMYLCASSHAQRDTGELFFGEGSRLTVL.

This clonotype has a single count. CDR3 sequence (DNA): TGTGCCACCAGCAGAGATGGGACTAGCGGGAAGGGAGATACGCAGTATTTT. It is translated as CATSRDGTSGKGDTQYF. V is TRBV15 and J is TRBJ2-3; 13 positions agree with TRBD2. CDR3 length: 17 amino acids. Germline CDR1 reads LNHNV; CDR2 reads YYDKDF (reference sequence). J lost 5 bases, V lost 0 bases, and 5 bases had no gene match.

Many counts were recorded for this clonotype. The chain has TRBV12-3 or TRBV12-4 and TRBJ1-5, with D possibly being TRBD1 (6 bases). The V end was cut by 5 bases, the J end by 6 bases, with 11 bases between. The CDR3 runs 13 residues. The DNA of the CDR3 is TGTGCCAGCAGTCCTAAACAGGGTCAGCCCCAGCATTTT. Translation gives CASSPKQGQPQHF.

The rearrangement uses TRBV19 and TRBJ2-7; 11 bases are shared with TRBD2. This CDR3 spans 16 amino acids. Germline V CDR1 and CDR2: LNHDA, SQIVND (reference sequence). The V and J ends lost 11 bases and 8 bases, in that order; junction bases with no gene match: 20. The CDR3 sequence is CARYSFLAGGIQKQYF. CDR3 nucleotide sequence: TGTGCCCGCTACTCTTTTTTAGCGGGAGGGATTCAGAAGCAGTACTTC.

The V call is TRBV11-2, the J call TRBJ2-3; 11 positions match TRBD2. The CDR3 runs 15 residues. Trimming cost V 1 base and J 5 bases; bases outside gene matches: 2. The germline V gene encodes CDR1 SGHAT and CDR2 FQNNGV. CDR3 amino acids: CASSLVAGGGDTQYF. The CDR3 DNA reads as TGTGCCAGCAGCTTAGTAGCGGGAGGGGGAGATACGCAGTATTTT.

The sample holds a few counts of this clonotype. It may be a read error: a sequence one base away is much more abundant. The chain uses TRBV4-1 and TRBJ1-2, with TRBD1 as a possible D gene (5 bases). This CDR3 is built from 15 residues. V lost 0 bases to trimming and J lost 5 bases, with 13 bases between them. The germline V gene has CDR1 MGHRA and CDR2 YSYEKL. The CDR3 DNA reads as TGCGCCAGCAGCCAAGATACGTCAGGGATGTATGGCTACACCTTC. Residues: CASSQDTSGMYGYTF.

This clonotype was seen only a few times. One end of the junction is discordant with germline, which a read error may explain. The CDR3 region is CASSFPSGGRDMQYF. The CDR3 DNA follows: TGTGCCAGCAGTTTCCCTAGCGGGGGGAGAGATATGCAGTATTTT. This rearrangement joins TRBV28 to TRBJ2-3, with 11 bases identical to TRBD2. This CDR3 is built from 15 residues. Germline-derived CDR1 and CDR2 are MDHEN and SYDVKM. Supplemented by reference TRBV28 and TRBJ2-3, the full variable domain reads DVKVTQSSRYLVKRTGEKVFLECVQDMDHENMFWYRQDPGLGLRLIYFSYDVKMKEKGDIPEGYSVSREKKERFSLILESASTNQTSMYLCASSFPSGGRDMQYFGPGTRLTVL.

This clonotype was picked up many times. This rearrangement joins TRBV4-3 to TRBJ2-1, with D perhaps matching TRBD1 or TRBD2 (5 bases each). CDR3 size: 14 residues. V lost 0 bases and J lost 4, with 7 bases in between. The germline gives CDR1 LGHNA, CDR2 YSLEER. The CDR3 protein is CASSQEEGYNEQFF. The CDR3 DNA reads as TGCGCCAGCAGCCAAGAAGAGGGGTACAATGAGCAGTTCTTC.

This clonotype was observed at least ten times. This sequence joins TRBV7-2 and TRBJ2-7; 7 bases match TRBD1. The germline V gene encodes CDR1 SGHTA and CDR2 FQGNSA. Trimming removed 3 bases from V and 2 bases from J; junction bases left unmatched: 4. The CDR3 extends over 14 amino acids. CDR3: CASSLDRSAYEQYF. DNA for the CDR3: TGTGCCAGCAGCTTGGACAGGTCGGCCTACGAGCAGTACTTC.

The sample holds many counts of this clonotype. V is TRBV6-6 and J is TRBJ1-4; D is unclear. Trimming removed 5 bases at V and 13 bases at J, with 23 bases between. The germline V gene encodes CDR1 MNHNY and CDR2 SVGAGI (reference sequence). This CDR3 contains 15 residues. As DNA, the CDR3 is TGTGCCAGCAGTCCCTGGACGGAACGGGGTTACAGACTGTTTTTT. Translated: CASSPWTERGYRLFF.